The sequence of this T cell receptor beta chain was determined in a study of blood T cells in healthy people across ages. Trimming cost V 3 bases and J 5 bases; bases outside gene matches: 6. Per the germline V gene, CDR1 is MNHNY and CDR2 is SVGAGI (reference sequence). The CDR3 consists of 15 residues. The second PCR ran about 6 to 12 cycles with a sample-barcoded 5' primer and J-beta primers. TCRdb re-called the 5' RACE reads through MiXCR, storing one row per CDR3 protein. The table records more than 900,000 distinct CDR3 sequences, 25% of them present only once. These data were likewise used in another study, on T cells of mothers and their children.

This sequence was found in a girl aged 2-10 years in good health. J is TRBJ1-5 and V is TRBV6-6, with TRBD1 identical over 8 bases. Sample: blood. CDR3 sequence: CASSYPGGNDQPQHF. CDR3 in DNA: TGTGCCAGCAGTTATCCAGGGGGCAACGATCAGCCCCAGCATTTT.